The source of this T cell receptor beta chain is a study of beta chain features in type 1 diabetes. General study points: Insertions were fewer and deletions more numerous at VDJ junctions in type 1 diabetes patients. Compared with healthy donors, patients appeared to share more similar naive, central memory and regulatory TCRB repertoires. Cells expressing TCR highly could be over-represented by cDNA sequencing.

This clone has just a few counts. Its antigen is as yet unknown. This CDR3 spans 18 amino acids. The investigators reverse transcribed all of the isolated RNA, so they sequenced expressed TCRB transcripts. Sequencing was performed with immunoSEQ multiplex PCR; in TCRdb, only in-frame clones are kept and a portion is missing. Seen here are over 150,000 clones, about 8.1% observed once, and the top ten hold nearly 0.65%. The chain combines TRBV21-1 with TRBJ2-7; the tabulated D call, TRBD1, remains unverified against the DNA. TRBV21-1 is marked as a pseudogene. The receptor was derived from a young man in good health. The sample comprised central memory CD4+ T cells from blood. The CDR3 here is CASSKKSRPGDRLLTQYF. The CDR3 nucleotides read TGTGCCAGCAGCAAAAAGTCAAGGCCGGGGGACAGACTTCTTACGCAGTACTTC.